This T cell receptor (beta chain) came from a study of blood T cell repertoires in COVID-19. The overall study: In each case, the material was cDNA or gDNA derived from T cells, B-cell-depleted T cells, or PBMCs.

Ages ranged from about 18 to 90 years, with residence in approximately 23 US areas. Cohorts were based on clinical histories the participants reported. There are 12 residues in the CDR3. Germline V lookup: CDR1 SGHTA, CDR2 FQGNSA. The germline V and J ends were trimmed by 3 bases and 1 base, with 3 bases remaining between them. Sequencing used immunoSEQ multiplex PCR; TCRdb keeps in-frame clones, though not all of them. The data show roughly 250,000 clones, with 80% to 90% seen just once and roughly 4% held by the top ten. The rearrangement uses TRBV7-2 and TRBJ1-1; D gene ambiguous. The sequenced sample consisted of PBMCs or T cells enriched from blood (not recorded which). This sequence was found in a woman in her twenties or thirties who had recovered from COVID-19. For the CDR3, the DNA is TGTGCCAGCAGCTTCCGGAACACTGAAGCTTTCTTT. This encodes CASSFRNTEAFF. Using reference TRBV7-2 and TRBJ1-1 for the parts outside the CDR3, the full variable domain is GAGVSQSPSNKVTEKGKDVELRCDPISGHTALYWYRQSLGQGLEFLIYFQGNSAPDKSGLPSDRFSAERTGGSVSTLTIQRTQQEDSAVYLCASSFRNTEAFFGQGTRLTVV.